Sequencing of this TCR beta chain was carried out in a study of T cell responses to AZD1222 COVID-19 vaccine. Findings and caveats of the study: Scientists sampled the repertoires only once the peak T cell response had passed. The donor cohort was predominantly white British with a female majority, and clonal diversity may have been underestimated. Vaccine-associated CD4 TCRs ranged over spike, dominating at 160-218 and 743-854.

The CDR3 has 13 residues. The germline V gene has CDR1 SNHLY and CDR2 FYNNEI. Trimming removed 4 bases from V and 5 bases from J; junction bases left unmatched: 4. About this clone itself: Its antigen is as yet unknown.

Sequencing was performed with immunoSEQ multiplex PCR; in TCRdb, only in-frame clones are kept and a portion is missing. Of 150,000 or so clones in the sample, approximately 90% were seen once. The source was peripheral blood, collected 28 days after the second AZD1222 dose. The gene calls are TRBV2 and TRBJ2-7, with 8 bases fitting TRBD1. This clonotype was obtained from an adult who received the AZD1222 COVID-19 vaccine. CDR3 in amino acids: CASSGQGIHEQYF. The CDR3 DNA reads TGTGCCAGCAGTGGACAGGGGATACACGAGCAGTACTTC.